The TCR beta chain under discussion was sequenced for a study of cytomegalovirus exposure and HLA in healthy donors. Overall study: In an earlier analysis, 90 million to 130 million unique TCR beta sequences were found from some 170 million T cells.

Looked up from germline, CDR1 is SGHTA and CDR2 is FQGNSA. The CDR3 extends over 15 amino acids. Trimming cost V 3 bases and J 4 bases, with 15 bases left between them. PCR used 60 Vbeta primers and 13 Jbeta primers. Here immunoSEQ multiplex PCR was the method, and the copy in TCRdb shows in-frame clones only, minus some. This sample yields some 180,000 clones, of which 70% to 80% are seen a single time; 3.5% to 4.5% belongs to the top ten. Material: PBMCs. This receptor was obtained from a woman aged 55-69 years in good health and CMV-seropositive. This chain uses TRBV7-2 with TRBJ1-2, with D possibly matching TRBD1 (6 bases). As DNA, the CDR3 is TGTGCCAGCAGCTTTGAACAGGGTCCTCTCTATGGCTACACCTTC. Protein: CASSFEQGPLYGYTF. The whole variable domain, remainder taken from reference TRBV7-2 and TRBJ1-2, is GAGVSQSPSNKVTEKGKDVELRCDPISGHTALYWYRQSLGQGLEFLIYFQGNSAPDKSGLPSDRFSAERTGGSVSTLTIQRTQQEDSAVYLCASSFEQGPLYGYTFGSGTRLTVV.